The rows below give T cell receptor beta chains drawn from one sample of a study of CD8 T cells in ankylosing spondylitis. Each CDR3 protein is one row after TCRdb ran MiXCR on the 5' RACE reads. This repertoire shows roughly 700,000 distinct CDR3 sequences, over 15% found once; its top ten account for under 20%. The material sequenced was blood, either unsorted or a sorted T cell fraction (not recorded which). The receptors were sampled from a male donor with ankylosing spondylitis. Both conserved end residues are part of each CDR3. A D gene is named only where the DNA matches it firmly. Clone sizes are given selectively: once, few, many, or a class where the clone is expanded.

v_call: TRBV6-1
clone_size: few
d_call: -
j_call: TRBJ2-3
cdr3_length: 15
cdr3_aa: CASLQGWRTTDTQYF
cdr3_nt: TGTGCCAGCCTCCAGGGGTGGCGGACCACAGATACGCAGTATTTT

v_call: TRBV20-1
clone_size: -
d_call: -
j_call: TRBJ1-2
cdr3_length: 15
cdr3_aa: CSARDRDGPNYGYTF
cdr3_nt: TGCAGTGCTAGAGATCGGGACGGACCTAACTATGGCTACACCTTC

v_call: TRBV6-2/TRBV6-3
clone_size: -
d_call: -
j_call: TRBJ2-7
cdr3_length: 17
cdr3_aa: CASSYTNPGRRGHEQYF
cdr3_nt: TGTGCCAGCAGTTACACAAACCCGGGACGCCGGGGGCACGAGCAGTACTTC

v_call: TRBV7-9
clone_size: -
d_call: -
j_call: TRBJ2-3
cdr3_length: 14
cdr3_aa: CASSESPTGDTQYF
cdr3_nt: TGTGCCAGCAGCGAAAGCCCAACGGGGGATACGCAGTATTTT

v_call: TRBV5-1
clone_size: -
d_call: TRBD1
j_call: TRBJ2-7
cdr3_length: 15
cdr3_aa: CASSLAVTGGYEQYF
cdr3_nt: TGCGCCAGCAGCTTGGCCGTAACAGGGGGGTACGAGCAGTACTTC

v_call: TRBV5-1
clone_size: -
d_call: TRBD2
j_call: TRBJ2-1
cdr3_length: 16
cdr3_aa: CASSPGDGREVSEQFF
cdr3_nt: TGCGCCAGCAGCCCGGGGGATGGGCGGGAGGTGAGTGAGCAGTTCTTC

v_call: TRBV6-1
clone_size: -
d_call: TRBD1
j_call: TRBJ2-3
cdr3_length: 15
cdr3_aa: CASSGPGQGEDTQYF
cdr3_nt: TGTGCCAGCAGTGGACCGGGACAGGGGGAAGATACGCAGTATTTT

v_call: TRBV27
clone_size: few
d_call: TRBD1
j_call: TRBJ2-7
cdr3_length: 17
cdr3_aa: CASSPRGTGGEVYEQYF
cdr3_nt: TGTGCCAGCAGTCCACGCGGGACAGGGGGCGAGGTCTACGAGCAGTACTTC

v_call: TRBV20-1
clone_size: -
d_call: TRBD1
j_call: TRBJ1-2
cdr3_length: 14
cdr3_aa: CSASSDRVSYGYTF
cdr3_nt: TGCAGTGCTAGCAGCGACAGGGTCTCATATGGCTACACCTTC

v_call: TRBV28
clone_size: -
d_call: TRBD1
j_call: TRBJ2-3
cdr3_length: 15
cdr3_aa: CASSFQGESTDTQYF
cdr3_nt: TGTGCCAGCAGTTTCCAGGGGGAAAGCACAGATACGCAGTATTTT

v_call: TRBV12-3/TRBV12-4
clone_size: -
d_call: -
j_call: TRBJ1-2
cdr3_length: 14
cdr3_aa: CASSPRGVTYGYTF
cdr3_nt: TGTGCCAGCAGCCCTAGGGGGGTGACATATGGCTACACCTTC

v_call: TRBV12-3/TRBV12-4
clone_size: few
d_call: -
j_call: TRBJ1-3
cdr3_length: 14
cdr3_aa: CASSYGRIGNTIYF
cdr3_nt: TGTGCCAGCAGCTACGGACGGATCGGAAACACCATATATTTT

v_call: TRBV6-1
clone_size: -
d_call: TRBD2
j_call: TRBJ2-7
cdr3_length: 15
cdr3_aa: CASSPVSGGTYEQYF
cdr3_nt: TGTGCCAGCAGCCCAGTTTCCGGGGGGACCTACGAGCAGTACTTC

v_call: TRBV4-3
clone_size: few
d_call: -
j_call: TRBJ2-3
cdr3_length: 15
cdr3_aa: CASSQVAAVPDTQYF
cdr3_nt: TGCGCCAGCAGCCAAGTTGCGGCAGTCCCAGATACGCAGTATTTT

v_call: TRBV28
clone_size: -
d_call: TRBD1
j_call: TRBJ2-7
cdr3_length: 16
cdr3_aa: CASSFPPRTGAYEQYF
cdr3_nt: TGTGCCAGCAGTTTCCCCCCACGGACAGGAGCTTACGAGCAGTACTTC

v_call: TRBV7-3
clone_size: once
d_call: TRBD2
j_call: TRBJ2-1
cdr3_length: 15
cdr3_aa: CASSFAGGGDNEQFF
cdr3_nt: TGTGCCAGCAGCTTCGCGGGAGGAGGAGACAATGAGCAGTTCTTC

v_call: TRBV7-2
clone_size: few
d_call: -
j_call: TRBJ2-7
cdr3_length: 15
cdr3_aa: CASSLAPEGSYEQYF
cdr3_nt: TGTGCCAGCAGCTTAGCGCCTGAGGGCTCCTACGAGCAGTACTTC

v_call: TRBV12-3/TRBV12-4
clone_size: -
d_call: -
j_call: TRBJ2-7
cdr3_length: 13
cdr3_aa: CASSFDSPYEQYF
cdr3_nt: TGTGCCAGCAGTTTTGACAGCCCCTACGAGCAGTACTTC

v_call: TRBV21-1
clone_size: few
d_call: -
j_call: TRBJ2-5
cdr3_length: 16
cdr3_aa: CASSKFPGRSRETQYF
cdr3_nt: TGTGCCAGCAGCAAATTTCCGGGACGGTCGCGGGAGACCCAGTACTTC

v_call: TRBV7-8
clone_size: many
d_call: -
j_call: TRBJ1-6
cdr3_length: 15
cdr3_aa: CASSLRAGKESPLHF
cdr3_nt: TGTGCCAGCAGCTTACGGGCAGGGAAGGAGTCACCCCTCCACTTT

v_call: TRBV5-1
clone_size: -
d_call: TRBD2
j_call: TRBJ2-3
cdr3_length: 19
cdr3_aa: CASSWPPGTSGVDTDTQYF
cdr3_nt: TGCGCCAGCAGCTGGCCCCCCGGGACTAGCGGGGTCGACACAGATACGCAGTATTTT

v_call: TRBV20-1
clone_size: few
d_call: -
j_call: TRBJ1-5
cdr3_length: 13
cdr3_aa: CSARIGSNQPQHF
cdr3_nt: TGCAGTGCTAGAATAGGGAGCAATCAGCCCCAGCATTTT

v_call: TRBV10-3
clone_size: few
d_call: -
j_call: TRBJ2-1
cdr3_length: 12
cdr3_aa: CAIRGGNNEQFF
cdr3_nt: TGTGCCATCAGGGGGGGAAACAATGAGCAGTTCTTC

v_call: TRBV7-2
clone_size: few
d_call: -
j_call: TRBJ2-3
cdr3_length: 16
cdr3_aa: CASSLRSSPSTDTQYF
cdr3_nt: TGTGCCAGCAGCTTAAGGTCCAGCCCTAGCACAGATACGCAGTATTTT

v_call: TRBV29-1
clone_size: few
d_call: -
j_call: TRBJ2-2
cdr3_length: 15
cdr3_aa: CSVDQTGSNTGELFF
cdr3_nt: TGCAGCGTTGACCAGACAGGTTCGAACACCGGGGAGCTGTTTTTT

v_call: TRBV11-2
clone_size: -
d_call: TRBD1
j_call: TRBJ2-5
cdr3_length: 14
cdr3_aa: CASSLGQGVKTQYF
cdr3_nt: TGTGCCAGCAGCTTGGGACAGGGGGTAAAGACCCAGTACTTC

v_call: TRBV2
clone_size: -
d_call: -
j_call: TRBJ2-4
cdr3_length: 15
cdr3_aa: CASNANPPPKNIQYF
cdr3_nt: TGTGCCAGCAATGCGAACCCGCCCCCGAAAAACATTCAGTACTTC

v_call: TRBV5-1
clone_size: -
d_call: -
j_call: TRBJ1-6
cdr3_length: 14
cdr3_aa: CASSTAGGGSPLHF
cdr3_nt: TGCGCCAGCAGCACCGCGGGGGGAGGCTCACCCCTCCACTTT

v_call: TRBV6-5
clone_size: few
d_call: TRBD1
j_call: TRBJ1-2
cdr3_length: 14
cdr3_aa: CASSYSTGVRDYTF
cdr3_nt: TGTGCCAGCAGTTACTCGACAGGGGTCAGGGACTACACCTTC

v_call: TRBV12-3/TRBV12-4
clone_size: -
d_call: TRBD1
j_call: TRBJ2-2
cdr3_length: 17
cdr3_aa: CASSLGQGAGYTGELFF
cdr3_nt: TGTGCCAGCAGTTTGGGACAGGGTGCGGGATACACCGGGGAGCTGTTTTTT

v_call: TRBV18
clone_size: -
d_call: -
j_call: TRBJ2-5
cdr3_length: 15
cdr3_aa: CASSPGTLAEETQYF
cdr3_nt: TGTGCCAGCTCACCGGGGACATTAGCTGAAGAGACCCAGTACTTC

v_call: TRBV11-2
clone_size: few
d_call: -
j_call: TRBJ1-2
cdr3_length: 13
cdr3_aa: CASSLDLGGGYTF
cdr3_nt: TGTGCCAGCAGCTTAGATCTGGGAGGTGGCTACACCTTC

v_call: TRBV6-2/TRBV6-3
clone_size: few
d_call: -
j_call: TRBJ1-5
cdr3_length: 14
cdr3_aa: CASSYSAGRQPQHF
cdr3_nt: TGTGCCAGCAGTTACTCGGCGGGGAGACAGCCCCAGCATTTT

v_call: TRBV4-2
clone_size: few
d_call: -
j_call: TRBJ1-5
cdr3_length: 12
cdr3_aa: CASSQPDRPQHF
cdr3_nt: TGTGCCAGCAGCCAACCCGACAGACCCCAGCATTTT

v_call: TRBV5-8
clone_size: few
d_call: TRBD2
j_call: TRBJ2-5
cdr3_length: 13
cdr3_aa: CASSYSGEETQYF
cdr3_nt: TGTGCCAGCAGCTATAGCGGGGAAGAGACCCAGTACTTC

v_call: TRBV10-3
clone_size: many
d_call: TRBD1
j_call: TRBJ2-1
cdr3_length: 14
cdr3_aa: CAISPGQGNNEQFF
cdr3_nt: TGTGCCATCAGTCCCGGACAGGGGAACAATGAGCAGTTCTTC